Described below is a single T cell receptor beta chain sequence and its context. The antigen remains unidentified. With ipilimumab providing CTLA-4 blockade, focal radiation was administered to patients who had chemo-refractory metastatic non-small-cell lung cancer. CDR1 and CDR2 (germline): SNHLY, FYNNEI. This CDR3 comprises 16 residues. Trimming pared 3 bases from V and 1 base from J, leaving 13 bases between. TCRdb keeps only in-frame clones here, not all; method: immunoSEQ multiplex PCR. The data contain roughly 110,000 clones, 70% to 90% of them singletons. The data were taken from a study of radiotherapy plus CTLA-4 blockade in lung cancer. Study-wide context: Patients showed objective responses in under 20% of cases and disease control in 30% to 40%.

Findings of the study overall: Radiotherapy with ipilimumab was followed by blood expansion of tumor-derived clones. Per reports, early blood T cell clone dynamics, plus interferon-beta, forecast response most strongly.

This sequence joins TRBV2 and TRBJ2-1; D possibly corresponds to TRBD1 (5 bases). This clonotype originated in a human donor with non-small cell lung cancer that progressed on radiotherapy plus ipilimumab. Some clones in this sample may be carry-over from other donors' samples. The sample consisted of peripheral blood, taken from a patient treated with radiotherapy plus ipilimumab. DNA of the CDR3: TGTGCCAGCAGTGATCAGGGTGGCGGATCCTACAATGAGCAGTTCTTC. The encoded protein is CASSDQGGGSYNEQFF.